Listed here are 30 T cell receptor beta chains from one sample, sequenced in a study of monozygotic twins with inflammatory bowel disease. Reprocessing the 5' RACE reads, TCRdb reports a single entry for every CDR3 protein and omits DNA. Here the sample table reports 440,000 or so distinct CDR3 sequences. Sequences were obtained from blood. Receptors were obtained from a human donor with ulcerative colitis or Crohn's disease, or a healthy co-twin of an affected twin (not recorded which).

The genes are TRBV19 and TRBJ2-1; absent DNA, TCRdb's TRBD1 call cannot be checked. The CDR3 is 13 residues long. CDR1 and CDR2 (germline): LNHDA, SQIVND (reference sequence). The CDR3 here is CASSDRGRNEQFF.

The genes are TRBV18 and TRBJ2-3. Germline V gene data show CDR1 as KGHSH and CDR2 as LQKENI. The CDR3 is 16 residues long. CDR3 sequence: CASSPQGGSSTDTQYF.

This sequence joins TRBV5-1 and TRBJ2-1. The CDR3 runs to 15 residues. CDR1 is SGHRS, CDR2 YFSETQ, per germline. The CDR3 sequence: CASSLVPQGYNEQFF.

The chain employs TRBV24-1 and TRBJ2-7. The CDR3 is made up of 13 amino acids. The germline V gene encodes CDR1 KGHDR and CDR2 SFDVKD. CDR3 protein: CATSASDGYEQYF.

The CDR3 is CSANPGHKFSYEQYF. V usage is TRBV20-1 and J usage is TRBJ2-7; TCRdb proposes TRBD1, but this gene call is untestable without DNA. Germline-derived CDR1 and CDR2 are DFQATT and SNEGSKA (reference sequence). The CDR3 contains 15 residues.

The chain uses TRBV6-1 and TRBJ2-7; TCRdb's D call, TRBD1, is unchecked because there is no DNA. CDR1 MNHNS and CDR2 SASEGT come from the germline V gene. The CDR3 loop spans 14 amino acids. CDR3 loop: CASRPGTGAYEQYF.

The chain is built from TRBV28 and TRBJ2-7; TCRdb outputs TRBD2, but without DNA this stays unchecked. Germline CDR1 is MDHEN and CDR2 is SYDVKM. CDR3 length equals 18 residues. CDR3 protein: CASSLGLAGGTLTYEQYF.

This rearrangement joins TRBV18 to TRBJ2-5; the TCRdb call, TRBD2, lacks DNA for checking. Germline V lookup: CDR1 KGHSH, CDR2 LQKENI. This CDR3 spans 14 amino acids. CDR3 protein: CASSPPGSQETQYF.

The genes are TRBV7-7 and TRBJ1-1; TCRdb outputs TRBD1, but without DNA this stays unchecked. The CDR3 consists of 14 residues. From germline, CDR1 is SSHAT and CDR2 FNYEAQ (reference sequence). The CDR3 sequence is CASSPLAPNPEAFF.

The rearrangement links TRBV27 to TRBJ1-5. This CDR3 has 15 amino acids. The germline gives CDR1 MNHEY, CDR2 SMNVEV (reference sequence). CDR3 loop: CASSLYPGSNQPQHF.

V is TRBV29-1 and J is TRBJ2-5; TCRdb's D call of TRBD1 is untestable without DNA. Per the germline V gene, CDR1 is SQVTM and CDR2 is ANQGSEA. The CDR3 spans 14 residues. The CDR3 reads CSVERGTKQETQYF. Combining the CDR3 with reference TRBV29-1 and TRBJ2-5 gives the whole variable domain SAVISQKPSRDICQRGTSLTIQCQVDSQVTMMFWYRQQPGQSLTLIATANQGSEATYESGFVIDKFPISRPNLTFSTLTVSNMSPEDSSIYLCSVERGTKQETQYFGPGTRLLVL.

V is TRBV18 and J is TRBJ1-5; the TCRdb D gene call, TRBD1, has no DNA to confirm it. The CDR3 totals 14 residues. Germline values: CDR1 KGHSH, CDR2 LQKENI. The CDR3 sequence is CASSNRGSNQPQHF. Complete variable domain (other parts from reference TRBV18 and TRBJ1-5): NAGVMQNPRHLVRRRGQEARLRCSPMKGHSHVYWYRQLPEEGLKFMVYLQKENIIDESGMPKERFSAEFPKEGPSILRIQQVVRGDSAAYFCASSNRGSNQPQHFGDGTRLSIL.

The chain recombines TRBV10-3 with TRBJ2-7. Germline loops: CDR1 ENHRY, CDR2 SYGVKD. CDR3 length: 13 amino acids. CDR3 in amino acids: CAISAIAVYEQYF.

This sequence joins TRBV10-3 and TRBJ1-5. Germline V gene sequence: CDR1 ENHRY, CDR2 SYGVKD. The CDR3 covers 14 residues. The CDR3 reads CAISESTKDQPQHF.

CDR3 protein: CASSGPPSGRLYEQYF. This chain joins TRBV25-1 and TRBJ2-7; TCRdb's D call, TRBD1, is unchecked because there is no DNA. The CDR3 totals 16 residues. Germline V lookup: CDR1 MGHDK, CDR2 SYGVNS.

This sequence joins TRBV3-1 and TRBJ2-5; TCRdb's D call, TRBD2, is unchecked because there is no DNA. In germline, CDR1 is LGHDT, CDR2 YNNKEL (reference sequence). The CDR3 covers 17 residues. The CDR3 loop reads CASSQSVAGASLSTQYF.

CDR3 protein: CASSSTEKGRRADIQYF. This chain connects TRBV27 to TRBJ2-4; checking the TCRdb D call of TRBD2 is not possible without DNA. The germline V gene encodes CDR1 MNHEY and CDR2 SMNVEV (reference sequence). This CDR3 contains 17 residues.

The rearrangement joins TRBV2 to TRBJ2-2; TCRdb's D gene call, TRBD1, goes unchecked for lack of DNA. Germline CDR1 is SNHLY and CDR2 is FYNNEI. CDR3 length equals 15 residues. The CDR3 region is CASSIRGRDTGELFF.

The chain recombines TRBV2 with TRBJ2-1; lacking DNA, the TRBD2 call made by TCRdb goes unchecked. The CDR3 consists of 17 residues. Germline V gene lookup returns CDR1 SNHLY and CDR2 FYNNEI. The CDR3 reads CAGEEGPAGPDYNEQFF.

CDR3 sequence reads: CASSGWSQETQYF. This chain links TRBV7-9 with TRBJ2-5. Per the germline V gene, CDR1 is SEHNR and CDR2 is FQNEAQ (reference sequence). This CDR3 spans 13 amino acids.

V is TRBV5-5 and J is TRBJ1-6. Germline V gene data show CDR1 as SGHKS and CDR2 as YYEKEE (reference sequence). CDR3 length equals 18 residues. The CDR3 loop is CASSKGLFRSSYNSPLHF.

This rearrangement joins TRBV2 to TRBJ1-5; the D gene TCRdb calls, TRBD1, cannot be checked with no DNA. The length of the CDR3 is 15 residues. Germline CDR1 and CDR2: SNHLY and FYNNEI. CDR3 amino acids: CASSGGGQGNQPQHF.

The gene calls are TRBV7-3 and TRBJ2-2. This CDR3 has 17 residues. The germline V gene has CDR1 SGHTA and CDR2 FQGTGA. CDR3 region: CASSLYVSSSGVGELFF.

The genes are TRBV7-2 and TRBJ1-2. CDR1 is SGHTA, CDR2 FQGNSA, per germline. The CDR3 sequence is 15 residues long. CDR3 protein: CASSLAFGGNYGYTF.

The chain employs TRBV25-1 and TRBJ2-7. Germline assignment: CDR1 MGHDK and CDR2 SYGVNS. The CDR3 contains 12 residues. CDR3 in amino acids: CASSGGVYEQYF.

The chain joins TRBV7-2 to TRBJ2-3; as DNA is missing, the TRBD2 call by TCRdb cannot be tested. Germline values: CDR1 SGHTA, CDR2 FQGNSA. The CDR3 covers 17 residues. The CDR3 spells CASSPTSGGASTDTQYF.

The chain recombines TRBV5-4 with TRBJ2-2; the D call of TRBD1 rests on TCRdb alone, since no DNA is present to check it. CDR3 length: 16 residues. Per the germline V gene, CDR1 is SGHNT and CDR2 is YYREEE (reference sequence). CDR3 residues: CASSLNEGAGAGELFF.

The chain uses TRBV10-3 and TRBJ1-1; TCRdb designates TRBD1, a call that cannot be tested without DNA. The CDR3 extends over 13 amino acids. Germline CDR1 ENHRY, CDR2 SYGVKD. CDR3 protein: CAISPSRGTEAFF.

The CDR3 here is CASTLDGPILTGELFF. This sequence joins TRBV5-5 and TRBJ2-2; without DNA, the TCRdb call of TRBD2 cannot be checked. This CDR3 spans 16 amino acids. The germline gives CDR1 SGHKS, CDR2 YYEKEE (reference sequence).

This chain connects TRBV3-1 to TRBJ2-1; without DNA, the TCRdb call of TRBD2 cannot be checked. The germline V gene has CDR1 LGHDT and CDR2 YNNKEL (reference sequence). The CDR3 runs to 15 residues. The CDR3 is CASSQEGTVYNEQFF.